A single sample gave rise to the 23 T cell receptor beta chains below, sequenced in a study of beta chain features in type 1 diabetes. Reverse transcription of all isolated RNA meant that expressed TCRB transcripts were sequenced. Data came from immunoSEQ multiplex PCR; TCRdb stores just in-frame clones and leaves some out. The sample holds about 400,000 clones, about 12% seen once. The sample taken for sequencing was naive CD4+ T cells from blood. The source of these receptors is a young man in good health.

The V gene is TRBV11-2, the J gene TRBJ2-1; 8 positions match TRBD1. The CDR3 runs to 15 residues. Trimming cost V 4 bases and J 4 bases; bases outside gene matches: 6. In germline, CDR1 is SGHAT, CDR2 FQNNGV. CDR3 amino acids: CASSSTGARYNEQFF. CDR3 sequence (DNA): TGTGCCAGCAGCTCGACAGGGGCCAGGTACAATGAGCAGTTCTTC.

The V call is TRBV7-9, the J call TRBJ2-1; D is undetermined. The CDR3 contains 18 residues. Trimming shortened V by 1 base and J by 0 bases, and 16 bases separated the two germline ends. CDR1 and CDR2 from the germline V gene are SEHNR and FQNEAQ (reference sequence). The CDR3 nucleotides are TGTGCCAGCAGCTTAGGGCGAGGTACCGAAAACTCCTACAATGAGCAGTTCTTC. It yields the protein CASSLGRGTENSYNEQFF.

The table lists this clone with a count of one. The J gene is TRBJ1-4, the V gene TRBV4-2; D gene unclear. Between the trimmed V and J ends, which lost 4 bases and 3 bases, there was a span of 9 bases. CDR1 is LGHNA and CDR2 is YNFKEQ in the germline V gene. The CDR3 loop spans 14 amino acids. The CDR3 here is CASSPAGANEKLFF. The CDR3 region has the DNA TGTGCCAGCAGCCCCGCGGGCGCTAATGAAAAACTGTTTTTT.

This clone was picked up a small number of times. J is TRBJ2-1 and V is TRBV4-2, with 9 bases that match TRBD1. V dropped 6 bases and J dropped 8; count of bases not matched to a gene: 14. The CDR3 is made up of 16 amino acids. Germline assignment: CDR1 LGHNA and CDR2 YNFKEQ. CDR3 sequence: CASSQPRTGVIDEQFF. The CDR3 nucleotides are TGTGCCAGCAGTCAACCCCGGACAGGGGTGATCGATGAGCAGTTCTTC.

A word on this clone: In the same sample, other DNA sequences code for this CDR3. The rearrangement uses TRBV18 and TRBJ2-3, with D unresolved. Germline values: CDR1 KGHSH, CDR2 LQKENI. V shed 3 bases and J shed 1 base, with 5 bases lying between them. CDR3 length: 13 residues. CDR3 amino acids: CASSPPGTDTQYF. CDR3 DNA: TGTGCCAGCTCACCCCCCGGCACAGATACGCAGTATTTT.

This clone appeared a few times. The rearrangement links TRBV2 to TRBJ2-7; TRBD1 matches 8 bases. The CDR3 is 13 amino acids. V lost 4 bases to trimming and J lost 7 bases; unmatched junction nucleotides: 6. Per germline, CDR1 SNHLY and CDR2 FYNNEI. CDR3: CASSGQGAGEQYF. The CDR3 DNA follows: TGTGCCAGCAGTGGGCAGGGGGCAGGTGAGCAGTACTTC.

The genes are TRBV6-6 and TRBJ2-7, with 8 bases lining up with TRBD1. Germline CDR1 and CDR2: MNHNY and SVGAGI (reference sequence). This CDR3 is built from 16 residues. The V and J ends lost 6 bases and 0 bases, in that order; junction bases with no gene match: 10. The CDR3 spells CASRRYGTGYSYEQYF. In DNA, the CDR3 is TGTGCCAGCAGACGATACGGGACAGGTTACTCCTACGAGCAGTACTTC.

This sequence joins TRBV5-1 and TRBJ2-5; D possibly corresponds to TRBD2 (5 bases). Per germline, CDR1 SGHRS and CDR2 YFSETQ. Trimming shortened V by 2 bases and J by 4 bases, and 9 bases separated the two germline ends. The CDR3 covers 13 residues. The CDR3 sequence: CASSLSSTETQYF. The CDR3 bases are TGCGCCAGCAGCTTATCTAGCACAGAGACCCAGTACTTC.

The genes are TRBV12-5 and TRBJ2-7; perhaps TRBD1 as D (5 bases). The germline gives CDR1 LGHNT, CDR2 FRNRAP. Trimming removed 4 bases from V and 0 bases from J, with 19 bases in between. The CDR3 totals 17 residues. The DNA of the CDR3 is TGTGCTAGTGGTTGGAAACTTCGACAGTACCCCTCCTACGAGCAGTACTTC. Translated: CASGWKLRQYPSYEQYF.

The chain uses TRBV9 and TRBJ2-7; 7 positions match TRBD1. The germline V gene has CDR1 SGDLS and CDR2 YYNGEE. This CDR3 comprises 13 residues. The V segment lost 3 bases and the J segment 5 bases; nucleotides outside the gene matches: 5. The CDR3 DNA reads as TGTGCCAGCAGCGCGACAGGGAACCACGAGCAGTACTTC. Encoded protein: CASSATGNHEQYF.

This chain connects TRBV7-9 to TRBJ1-5; D perhaps matches TRBD1 (5 bases). The CDR3 runs 12 residues. Germline V CDR1 and CDR2: SEHNR, FQNEAQ (reference sequence). The ends were cut back, 1 base at V and 11 bases at J, with 9 bases in the middle. DNA of the CDR3: TGTGCCAGCAGCTTAGAGGGAGGGGCCCAGCATTTT. Protein: CASSLEGGAQHF.

This clone has more than one count but fewer than ten. The V gene is TRBV29-1, the J gene TRBJ2-3; 14 nucleotides match TRBD2. From germline, CDR1 is SQVTM and CDR2 ANQGSEA. The CDR3 covers 16 residues. V was pared by 2 bases and J by 4 bases, with 5 bases of the junction left unmatched. The DNA for the CDR3 is TGCAGCGTTGAAATCGGGGGACTAGCGGGGGCAGATACGCAGTATTTT. Its translation: CSVEIGGLAGADTQYF.

This chain uses TRBV7-2 with TRBJ1-5; the D is unclear. Germline V CDR1 and CDR2: SGHTA, FQGNSA. This CDR3 has 12 residues. Deletions cut 2 bases from V and 4 bases from J, with 3 bases between. DNA for the CDR3: TGTGCCAGCAGCTTACAAAATCAGCCCCAGCATTTT. Its protein is CASSLQNQPQHF.

This sequence joins TRBV29-1 and TRBJ2-7; 9 nucleotides agree with TRBD1. CDR1 and CDR2 (germline): SQVTM, ANQGSEA. The CDR3 length is 14 residues. Trimming took 6 bases from V and 6 from J; bases not matched to a gene: 12. The CDR3 is CSVGRDRVDLEQYF. CDR3 sequence (DNA): TGCAGCGTAGGCCGGGACAGGGTGGACCTCGAGCAGTACTTC.

This clone was observed a few times. V is TRBV2 and J is TRBJ2-1; 12 bases are shared with TRBD2. V was clipped by 6 bases and J by 6 bases; unmatched bases: 6. In germline, CDR1 is SNHLY, CDR2 FYNNEI. The CDR3 spans 15 residues. CDR3 in DNA: TGTGCCAGCAGCGAACGACTAGCGGGAGTCAATGAGCAGTTCTTC. It is translated as CASSERLAGVNEQFF. Combining the CDR3 with reference TRBV2 and TRBJ2-1 gives the whole variable domain EPEVTQTPSHQVTQMGQEVILRCVPISNHLYFYWYRQILGQKVEFLVSFYNNEISEKSEIFDDQFSVERPDGSNFTLKIRSTKLEDSAMYFCASSERLAGVNEQFFGPGTRLTVL.

The gene calls are TRBV7-8 and TRBJ2-3; 10 bases fit TRBD2. J lost 4 bases, V lost 5 bases, and 9 bases had no gene match. Germline CDR1 SGHVS, CDR2 FQNEAQ. CDR3 length equals 16 residues. Here the CDR3 DNA reads TGTGCCAGCAGCAGACAGCGGGAGGGTTGGCCAGATACGCAGTATTTT. The encoded protein is CASSRQREGWPDTQYF.

This clone appeared a few times. The chain links TRBV28 to TRBJ1-1, with D perhaps TRBD1 (5 bases). The CDR3 runs 14 residues. Germline V lookup: CDR1 MDHEN, CDR2 SYDVKM. Trimming pared 7 bases from V and 4 bases from J, leaving 16 bases between. CDR3: CASTLAGGVTEAFF. Written as DNA, the CDR3 is TGTGCCAGCACCCTGGCGGGGGGTGTCACTGAAGCTTTCTTT.

This clone was seen only a few times. The chain joins TRBV18 to TRBJ2-2; D remains unclear. The length of the CDR3 is 14 residues. V lost 4 bases to trimming and J lost 6 bases, with 12 bases between them. Germline V gene sequence: CDR1 KGHSH, CDR2 LQKENI. The CDR3 is CASSLDILAGELFF. Written as DNA, the CDR3 is TGTGCCAGCTCACTTGACATACTGGCCGGGGAGCTGTTTTTT.

The gene calls are TRBV2 and TRBJ2-5, with 10 bases matching TRBD1. The CDR3 contains 14 residues. Trimming at V came to 7 bases and at J to 5 bases, leaving 7 bases not matched to a gene. Germline CDR1 SNHLY, CDR2 FYNNEI. CDR3 nucleotide sequence: TGTGCCAGCACCTGGGACAGGGGTGTCGAGACCCAGTACTTC. Amino acid sequence: CASTWDRGVETQYF.

The chain links TRBV15 to TRBJ2-7, with 9 bases lining up with TRBD2. The CDR3 sequence is 16 residues long. After removal of 0 bases from V and 1 base from J, the junction contained 4 bases not matched to a gene. Looked up from germline, CDR1 is LNHNV and CDR2 is YYDKDF (reference sequence). The chain's CDR3 is CATSRDLAGASYEQYF. The CDR3 DNA is TGTGCCACCAGCAGAGATTTAGCGGGAGCTTCCTACGAGCAGTACTTC. The entire variable domain, with the rest obtained from reference TRBV15 and TRBJ2-7, is as follows: DAMVIQNPRYQVTQFGKPVTLSCSQTLNHNVMYWYQQKSSQAPKLLFHYYDKDFNNEADTPDNFQSRRPNTSFCFLDIRSPGLGDTAMYLCATSRDLAGASYEQYFGPGTRLTVT.

There are a few counts of this clone. The chain is built from TRBV18 and TRBJ2-1, with TRBD1 as a possible D gene (6 bases). The ends were cut back, 1 base at V and 12 bases at J, with 19 bases in the middle. From germline, CDR1 is KGHSH and CDR2 LQKENI. The CDR3 contains 15 residues. This CDR3 reads CASSPLSAGAKGQFF. CDR3 nucleotide sequence: TGTGCCAGCTCACCACTCTCCGCAGGGGCAAAAGGGCAGTTCTTC.

The V and J genes are TRBV28 and TRBJ1-4; D uncertain. Trimming removed 3 bases from V and 4 bases from J, with 9 bases in between. Looked up from germline, CDR1 is MDHEN and CDR2 is SYDVKM. This CDR3 has 14 amino acids. CDR3 coding DNA: TGTGCCAGCAGTTTGCGTCGTTATAATGAAAAACTGTTTTTT. Its protein is CASSLRRYNEKLFF.

The table lists this clone with a few counts. The chain has TRBV5-4 and TRBJ1-1; TRBD1 is a possible D gene (5 bases). The CDR3 extends over 14 amino acids. Germline V gene data show CDR1 as SGHNT and CDR2 as YYREEE (reference sequence). Trimming shortened V by 0 bases and J by 6 bases, and 12 bases separated the two germline ends. CDR3 sequence reads: CASSLEGGEAEAFF. CDR3 bases: TGTGCCAGCAGCTTGGAGGGAGGGGAAGCTGAAGCTTTCTTT. The entire variable domain, with the rest obtained from reference TRBV5-4 and TRBJ1-1, is as follows: ETGVTQSPTHLIKTRGQQVTLRCSSQSGHNTVSWYQQALGQGPQFIFQYYREEENGRGNFPPRFSGLQFPNYSSELNVNALELDDSALYLCASSLEGGEAEAFFGQGTRLTVV.